Each of the 5 T cell receptor beta chains below was sequenced from the same sample in a study of blood T cell repertoires in COVID-19. Clones were sequenced by immunoSEQ multiplex PCR, and TCRdb holds only the in-frame ones, with some missing. This sample has about 200,000 clones, with more than 70% found just once. Sequenced: PBMCs or T cells enriched from blood (not recorded which). These receptors all stem from a man in his forties or fifties with acute COVID-19.

J is TRBJ1-1 and V is TRBV2, with D unresolved. Trimming left V 7 bases short and J 5 bases short, with 8 bases between. The germline gives CDR1 SNHLY, CDR2 FYNNEI. The CDR3 sequence is 11 residues long. For the CDR3, the DNA is TGTGCCAGCAAACGGGAGACTGAAGCTTTCTTT. Translating it yields CASKRETEAFF.

The chain employs TRBV6-5 and TRBJ2-1; D might be TRBD2 (5 bases). The CDR3 covers 16 residues. The V gene's germline CDR1 is MNHEY and CDR2 SVGAGI. The V end was cut by 4 bases, the J end by 9 bases, with 22 bases between. CDR3 residues: CASSSLGVVKLGEQFF. The CDR3 DNA reads as TGTGCCAGCAGTTCTCTCGGGGTAGTTAAATTAGGTGAGCAGTTCTTC.

The chain recombines TRBV19 with TRBJ1-3; TRBD1 aligns across 9 bases. The CDR3 has 15 residues. With V trimmed by 8 bases and J by 0 bases, 5 bases remained unmatched. Germline assignment: CDR1 LNHDA and CDR2 SQIVND (reference sequence). The CDR3 sequence: CASGDRAYSGNTIYF. The CDR3 DNA is TGTGCCAGTGGGGACAGGGCCTACTCTGGAAACACCATATATTTT. Full variable domain (rest looked up from reference TRBV19 and TRBJ1-3): DGGITQSPKYLFRKEGQNVTLSCEQNLNHDAMYWYRQDPGQGLRLIYYSQIVNDFQKGDIAEGYSVSREKKESFPLTVTSAQKNPTAFYLCASGDRAYSGNTIYFGEGSWLTVV.

V is TRBV2 and J is TRBJ2-1; TRBD1 is a possible D gene (6 bases). With 5 bases removed from V and 5 bases from J, the gap between germline ends came to 10 bases. This CDR3 is 13 amino acids long. Germline V gene sequence: CDR1 SNHLY, CDR2 FYNNEI. Here the CDR3 reads CASSRGTNNEQFF. The CDR3 nucleotides are TGTGCCAGCAGTAGAGGGACAAACAATGAGCAGTTCTTC. The whole variable domain, filled in from reference TRBV2 and TRBJ2-1, reads EPEVTQTPSHQVTQMGQEVILRCVPISNHLYFYWYRQILGQKVEFLVSFYNNEISEKSEIFDDQFSVERPDGSNFTLKIRSTKLEDSAMYFCASSRGTNNEQFFGPGTRLTVL.

The V call is TRBV7-2, the J call TRBJ2-2, with D possibly TRBD2 on 6 matching bases. V lost 8 bases to trimming and J lost 4 bases, with 14 bases between them. Germline CDR1 and CDR2: SGHTA and FQGNSA. This CDR3 contains 14 residues. CDR3 coding DNA: TGTGCCAGCGGTCCGACTAGTGTCACCGGGGAGCTGTTTTTT. Protein: CASGPTSVTGELFF.